This T cell receptor beta chain was sequenced for a study of cytomegalovirus exposure and HLA in healthy donors. The donors, nominally healthy at sampling, likely had unrecorded immune exposures. The ends lost 9 bases at V and 4 bases at J; junction bases unmatched: 8. This CDR3 has 14 residues. The V gene's germline CDR1 is MNHNS and CDR2 SASEGT. Broader study findings: Rarity marked most TCR sequences, yet some public TCRs occurred in many donors. Later analysis suggested most CMV-associated TCR beta chains were HLA-restricted. Reportedly, diagnosis of cytomegalovirus status by the classifier showed high specificity and sensitivity.

On this clone: The antigen is unknown.

Primers for the PCR totalled 60 Vbeta and 13 Jbeta. Libraries were prepared by immunoSEQ multiplex PCR; TCRdb keeps only in-frame clonotypes and omits some of them. The sample lists approximately 160,000 clones, 60% to 85% occurring once. The origin of this receptor is a male donor in good health and CMV-seropositive. Sequenced: PBMCs. V is TRBV6-1 and J is TRBJ2-1, with 8 bases aligning to TRBD2. The CDR3: CASQNSGDYNEQFF. The CDR3 coding sequence is TGTGCCAGTCAAAATAGCGGGGATTACAATGAGCAGTTCTTC.